This T cell receptor beta chain was retrieved from a study of technical replicates of blood from several donors. Libraries were prepared by immunoSEQ multiplex PCR; TCRdb keeps only in-frame clonotypes and omits some of them. The sample contains 50,000 to 60,000 clones, about 95% of which appear only once. Per the germline V gene, CDR1 is MGHRA and CDR2 is YSYEKL. V gave up 1 base and J gave up 5 bases; unmatched junction bases: 4. The CDR3 has 16 residues. This clone was counted once. The chain recombines TRBV4-1 with TRBJ2-1, with 11 nucleotides matching TRBD2. This clonotype was sampled from a human donor in good health. Some clones in this sample may be carry-over from other donors' samples. Sequenced input: PBMCs. CDR3 residues: CASSQVGSGRDNEQFF. The CDR3 DNA sequence: TGCGCCAGCAGCCAAGTTGGTAGCGGGAGGGACAATGAGCAGTTCTTC.